Shown below are 8 T cell receptor beta chains from a single sample sequenced in a study of beta chain features in type 1 diabetes. Sequencing targeted expressed TCRB transcripts, as all isolated RNA had been reverse transcribed. Profiling relied on immunoSEQ multiplex PCR, and the TCRdb table lists in-frame clones only, not all of them. The table has around 500,000 clones, 30% seen once; the top ten hold 0.05% to 0.065%. The sample comprised naive CD4+ T cells from blood. The receptor set was obtained from a man aged 18 to 29 in good health.

This clone was counted a few times. The rearrangement links TRBV21-1 to TRBJ2-7; the table's D call TRBD1 went unverified against the DNA. TRBV21-1 is recorded as a pseudogene. The CDR3 has 14 amino acids. The CDR3 loop is CASSKTDRSYEQYF. CDR3 coding DNA: TGTGCCAGCAGCAAGACGGACAGGAGCTACGAGCAGTACTTC.

The CDR3 nucleotides are TGTGCCAGCAGCCGCGTCAGGACGACCTACGAGCAGTACTTC. Its translation: CASSRVRTTYEQYF. The V and J genes are TRBV11-1 and TRBJ2-7; D remains unclear. Germline V gene sequence: CDR1 SGHAT, CDR2 FQDESV (reference sequence). V was pared by 5 bases and J by 2 bases, with 13 bases between. The CDR3 contains 14 residues.

This clone occurred a few times. V is TRBV30 and J is TRBJ1-3; the D is unclear. The germline CDR1 and CDR2 sequences are GTSNPN and SVGIG (reference sequence). The V gene lost 0 bases and the J gene lost 3 bases, with 6 bases spanning the gap. CDR3 length equals 13 residues. The CDR3 loop is CAWSVNLGNTIYF. CDR3 in DNA: TGTGCCTGGAGTGTAAACCTTGGAAACACCATATATTTT.

The chain has TRBV4-1 and TRBJ2-3, with a weak D call TRBD1 (6 bases). The CDR3 contains 17 residues. The germline V and J ends were trimmed by 4 bases and 1 base, with 18 bases remaining between them. Germline V gene lookup returns CDR1 MGHRA and CDR2 YSYEKL. The CDR3 spells CASSPVPQGVGTDTQYF. The DNA of the CDR3 is TGCGCCAGCAGCCCGGTCCCACAGGGTGTGGGCACAGATACGCAGTATTTT.

This clone was detected once. The chain carries TRBV28 and TRBJ2-7; 12 bases align to TRBD2. This CDR3 has 16 residues. With V trimmed by 5 bases and J by 1 base, 6 bases remained unmatched. Germline V gives CDR1 MDHEN, CDR2 SYDVKM. The CDR3 protein is CASSLGLAGPSYEQYF. Here the CDR3 DNA reads TGTGCCAGCAGTCTAGGACTAGCGGGACCATCCTACGAGCAGTACTTC.

There are a few counts of this clone. This chain connects TRBV30 to TRBJ2-7, with 9 positions matching TRBD1. Germline-derived CDR1 and CDR2 are GTSNPN and SVGIG (reference sequence). CDR3 length: 14 amino acids. Trimming at V came to 6 bases and at J to 1 base, leaving 7 bases not matched to a gene. CDR3 in DNA: TGTGCCTGCAGCCGGGACAGGGTTTCCTACGAGCAGTACTTC. It specifies CACSRDRVSYEQYF.

This clone was counted only a few times. The CDR3 region is CASSILGQGPADTQYF. CDR3 DNA: TGTGCCAGTAGTATCCTTGGACAGGGGCCCGCAGATACGCAGTATTTT. The chain combines TRBV19 with TRBJ2-3, with TRBD1 matching 9 bases. The CDR3 loop spans 16 amino acids. V was pared by 3 bases and J by 4 bases, with 8 bases of the junction left unmatched. Germline values: CDR1 LNHDA, CDR2 SQIVND (reference sequence).

V is TRBV5-4 and J is TRBJ2-1; 12 bases align to TRBD2. The germline V gene encodes CDR1 SGHNT and CDR2 YYREEE (reference sequence). The CDR3 consists of 15 residues. V lost 3 bases to trimming and J lost 8 bases; unmatched junction nucleotides: 6. CDR3 sequence: CASSWTSGVFDEQFF. As DNA, the CDR3 is TGTGCCAGCAGCTGGACTAGCGGGGTTTTCGATGAGCAGTTCTTC.